The clone carrying this T cell receptor (beta chain) was observed a few times. The sample comes from a study of cytomegalovirus exposure and HLA in healthy donors. 60 Vbeta and 13 Jbeta primers were used in PCR. Method: immunoSEQ multiplex PCR; TCRdb's copy keeps in-frame clones and lacks some. The sample holds roughly 99,000 clones; less than 85% are singletons and the top ten take 1.8%. Germline V gene lookup returns CDR1 SGHRS and CDR2 YFSETQ. Trimming removed 0 bases at V and 1 base at J, with 7 bases between. CDR3 length: 14 residues. The sequence derives from a male donor in good health and CMV-seronegative. Material: PBMCs. The chain has TRBV5-1 and TRBJ1-2; no clear D. The CDR3: CASSLGGYNYGYTF. CDR3 nucleotides: TGCGCCAGCAGCTTGGGCGGATATAACTATGGCTACACCTTC. The whole variable domain, filled in from reference TRBV5-1 and TRBJ1-2, reads KAGVTQTPRYLIKTRGQQVTLSCSPISGHRSVSWYQQTPGQGLQFLFEYFSETQRNKGNFPGRFSGRQFSNSRSEMNVSTLELGDSALYLCASSLGGYNYGYTFGSGTRLTVV.